One and the same sample provided the 15 T cell receptor delta chains below, sequenced in a study of gamma-delta T cells after stem cell transplantation. TCRdb reanalyzed the RT-PCR reads using CATT. The data hold around 16,000 delta-chain clones, with 9.4% observed a single time. What was sequenced was gamma-delta T cells. Receptor source: a human donor. It is not recorded whose cells these are; they may come from a transplant donor.

This clone was counted a few times. TCRdb has a much larger clone's protein, which differs at residue 16 from the translation of this DNA, likely because of a read error; what is shown is the protein translated from the DNA. The chain joins TRDV2 to TRDJ1; 10 nucleotides line up with TRDD3. The CDR3 extends over 18 amino acids. Germline assignment: CDR1 GEAIGNYY and CDR2 EKD. The CDR3 DNA reads TGTGCCTGTGACACTGTGCGACTGGGGGATGAGTACACCGATAAACCCATCTTT. Protein: CACDTVRLGDEYTDKPIF.

This clone was counted a few times. The protein in TCRdb stems from a much larger clone and differs at residue 11 from this DNA's translation, likely a read error; here the protein is translated from the DNA. The sample contains more than one DNA sequence encoding this CDR3. This rearrangement joins TRDV2 to TRDJ1; tentative D call: TRDD3 (6 bases). The V and J ends lost 0 bases and 6 bases respectively, with 34 bases between them. The CDR3 has 21 amino acids. Germline V gene lookup returns CDR1 GEAIGNYY and CDR2 EKD. CDR3 DNA sequence: TGTGCCTGTGACACCGTGCCTACGGGGAAAGAACTGGGTGTCCGGACCTATAAACTCATCTTT. It translates to CACDTVPTGKELGVRTYKLIF.

This clone was observed many times. This chain uses TRDV2 with TRDJ1; D is unclear. CDR1 is GEAIGNYY and CDR2 is EKD in the germline V gene. The V end lost 0 bases, the J end lost 3 bases, and 16 bases lay between the germline ends. The CDR3 consists of 16 residues. CDR3 nucleotides: TGTGCCTGTGACACCGAAAAACACACCAACGCCGATAAACTCATCTTT. Translation gives CACDTEKHTNADKLIF.

Remarks on this clone: The protein given by TCRdb reflects a much larger clone and differs at residue 16 from this DNA's translation, likely from a read error; the protein shown is the DNA's translation. The chain carries TRDV2 and TRDJ1, with TRDD3 matching over 13 bases. The CDR3 sequence is 19 residues long. Germline CDR1 GEAIGNYY, CDR2 EKD. CDR3 in amino acids: CACDPVLGDTPPSTDELIF. The CDR3 nucleotides read TGTGCCTGTGACCCCGTACTGGGGGATACGCCCCCCTCAACCGATGAACTCATCTTT.

Notes on this clone: Compared with germline, one end of the junction differs, possibly owing to a read error. The chain recombines TRDV1 with TRDJ1, with 9 bases fitting TRDD3. The CDR3 consists of 24 residues. Germline CDR1 TSWWSYY, CDR2 QGS. CDR3 DNA sequence: TGTGCTATTGGGGAGAGGATTACTCTCACCTCTTACTGGGGGAAACCAAAGTACACCGATAAACTCATCTTT. It translates to CAIGERITLTSYWGKPKYTDKLIF.

For this clone: The TCRdb record carries a much larger clone's protein, which differs from this DNA's translation at residue 9; a read error is the likely cause, and the protein listed here is the DNA translation. The chain has TRDV2 and TRDJ1; tentative D call: TRDD3 (5 bases). The CDR3 is made up of 13 amino acids. V shed 1 base and J shed 9 bases, with 14 bases lying between them. Germline lookup yields CDR1 GEAIGNYY and CDR2 EKD. The CDR3 sequence: CACDTWDWKELIF. CDR3 bases: TGTGCCTGTGACACTTGGGACTGGAAGGAACTCATCTTT.

On this clone itself: A far more abundant clone sits one base away, making this likely a read error. The same CDR3 can be traced to other DNA sequences in this sample. The V gene is TRDV2, the J gene TRDJ1; 13 bases are shared with TRDD3. CDR3 length equals 22 residues. Per germline, CDR1 GEAIGNYY and CDR2 EKD. J gave up 2 bases and V 1 base, and 21 bases lay outside the gene matches. The CDR3 loop is CACDTIGGTGGYETPYTDKLIF. The DNA for the CDR3 is TGTGCCTGTGACACTATCGGTGGAACTGGGGGATACGAAACTCCGTATACCGATAAACTCATCTTT.

This clone showed up many times. This DNA's translation differs at residue 14 from TCRdb's protein, which comes from a much larger clone; a read error is likely, and the protein shown is translated from the DNA. The chain carries TRDV2 and TRDJ1, with 13 nucleotides matching TRDD3. The CDR3 is 18 residues long. The junction had 12 bases not matched to a gene; V was cut back by 0 bases and J by 6 bases. Per the germline V gene, CDR1 is GEAIGNYY and CDR2 is EKD. CDR3 nucleotides: TGTGCCTGTGACACCCTAAAATTACTGGGGGATACGACCAATAAACTCATCTTT. It specifies CACDTLKLLGDTTNKLIF.

In regard to this clone: The germline gene is not matched at one end of the junction; a read error may be the cause. This chain links TRDV1 with TRDJ1; 12 bases fit TRDD3. The CDR3 is 25 residues long. CDR1 and CDR2 (germline): TSWWSYY, QGS. The CDR3 is CAIGFGIFNTFSGKYWGILNDKLIF. In DNA, the CDR3 is TGTGCTATTGGATTTGGGATTTTTAATACCTTCAGCGGAAAGTACTGGGGGATACTAAACGATAAACTCATCTTT.

This clone has a handful of counts. TCRdb's listed protein matches a much larger clone and diverges from this DNA's translation at residue 7, likely through a read error; the protein shown comes from the DNA. The V gene is TRDV2, the J gene TRDJ1; D not resolved. CDR3 size: 17 residues. The germline V gene has CDR1 GEAIGNYY and CDR2 EKD. Trimming removed 0 bases from V and 0 bases from J, with 16 bases in between. The CDR3 spells CACDTLESALDTDKLIF. The CDR3 bases are TGTGCCTGTGACACCCTCGAGTCCGCCCTTGACACCGATAAACTCATCTTT.

Turning to this clone: This DNA's translation differs at residue 16 from TCRdb's protein, which comes from a much larger clone; a read error is likely, and the protein shown is translated from the DNA. Within the sample, other DNA sequences also encode this same CDR3. V gene TRDV2 combines with J gene TRDJ1; 10 bases agree with TRDD3. From germline, CDR1 is GEAIGNYY and CDR2 EKD. This CDR3 spans 19 amino acids. This CDR3 is CACDKIYILGDSVTDNLIF. CDR3 sequence (DNA): TGTGCCTGTGACAAGATCTACATACTGGGGGATTCGGTTACCGATAACCTCATCTTT.

J is TRDJ1 and V is TRDV2, with 7 bases that match TRDD3. This CDR3 has 22 residues. V trimming: 0 bases; J trimming: 10 bases; junction bases outside the gene matches: 34. The germline gives CDR1 GEAIGNYY, CDR2 EKD. The DNA for the CDR3 is TGTGCCTGTGACACCCTACGGACTGGGGTAATTAATACTGGAGTTCACACCTATACACTCATCTTT. As protein: CACDTLRTGVINTGVHTYTLIF.

This clone was detected only a few times. TCRdb's protein, taken from a much larger clone, differs from this DNA's translation at residue 18, likely owing to a read error; the protein displayed comes from the DNA. The rearrangement links TRDV2 to TRDJ2; 12 bases are a match to TRDD3. Germline-derived CDR1 and CDR2 are GEAIGNYY and EKD. The CDR3 consists of 23 residues. V lost 0 bases and J lost 6; bases outside the gene matches: 25. The CDR3 reads CACDTLTPVLGDTPPDLAAQLFF. CDR3 coding DNA: TGTGCCTGTGACACCCTGACACCCGTACTGGGGGATACACCACCGGACTTGGCAGCACAACTCTTCTTT.

This clone was found many times. Since a much larger clone is just one base distant, this may be a read error. Other DNA sequences within the sample encode an identical CDR3. The chain links TRDV2 to TRDJ1; D is unresolved. There are 18 residues in the CDR3. Between the trimmed V and J ends, which lost 2 bases and 0 bases, there was a span of 21 bases. CDR1 and CDR2 (germline): GEAIGNYY, EKD. The CDR3 coding sequence is TGTGCCTGTGACATAGTGGTGGATCCGCTATCTTACACCGATAAACTCATCTTT. Translating gives CACDIVVDPLSYTDKLIF.

This chain joins TRDV2 and TRDJ1; TRDD3 matches 7 bases. Germline trimming cut 3 bases from V and 8 bases from J; bases unmatched to any gene: 23. Germline V gene lookup returns CDR1 GEAIGNYY and CDR2 EKD. The CDR3 is 18 residues long. CDR3 in amino acids: CACDLVWGRLNYSDKLIF. For the CDR3, the DNA is TGTGCCTGTGACCTCGTCTGGGGGCGACTCAACTATTCAGACAAACTCATCTTT.